The TCR beta chain under discussion was sequenced for a study of shared clonotypes between healthy human individuals. Several immunoSEQ plates received, in even portions, the genomic DNA of each subset. This table comes from immunoSEQ multiplex PCR, and its TCRdb copy is limited to in-frame clones, with some not included. This table holds more than 400,000 clones, roughly 80% found once. J was trimmed by 2 bases and V by 0 bases; bases with no gene match: 5. Germline CDR1 and CDR2: SGHRS and YFSETQ. The CDR3 length is 16 residues. The sequencing input was PBMCs. This receptor was identified in a woman between 35 and 50 years old in good health. Some clones in this sample may be carry-over from other donors' samples. The J gene is TRBJ2-1, the V gene TRBV5-1; TRBD2 agrees at 7 bases. CDR3 nucleotides: TGCGCCAGCAGCTTGGACGAGGGAGGGACCTACAATGAGCAGTTCTTC. Its translation is CASSLDEGGTYNEQFF.